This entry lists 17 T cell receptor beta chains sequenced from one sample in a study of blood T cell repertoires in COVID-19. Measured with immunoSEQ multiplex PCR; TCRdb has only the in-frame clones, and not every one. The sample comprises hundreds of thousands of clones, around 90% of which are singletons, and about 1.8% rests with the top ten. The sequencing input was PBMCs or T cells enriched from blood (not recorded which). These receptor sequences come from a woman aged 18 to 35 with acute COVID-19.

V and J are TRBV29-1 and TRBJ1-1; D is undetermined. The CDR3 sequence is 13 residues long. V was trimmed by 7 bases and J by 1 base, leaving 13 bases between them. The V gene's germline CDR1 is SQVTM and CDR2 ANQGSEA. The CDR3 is CSARSGWNTEAFF. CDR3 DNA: TGCAGCGCGCGTTCGGGTTGGAACACTGAAGCTTTCTTT.

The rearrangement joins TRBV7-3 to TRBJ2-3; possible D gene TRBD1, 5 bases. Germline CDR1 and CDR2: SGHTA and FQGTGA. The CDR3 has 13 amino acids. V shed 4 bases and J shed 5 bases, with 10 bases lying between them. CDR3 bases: TGTGCCAGCAGCTCCAGGGCCGGAGATACGCAGTATTTT. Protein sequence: CASSSRAGDTQYF.

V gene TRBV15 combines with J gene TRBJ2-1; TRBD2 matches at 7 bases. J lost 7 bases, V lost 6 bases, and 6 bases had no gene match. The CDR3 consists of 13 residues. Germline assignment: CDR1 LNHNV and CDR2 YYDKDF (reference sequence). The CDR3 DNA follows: TGTGCCACCAGGGAGGAACTAGCGAATGAGCAGTTCTTC. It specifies CATREELANEQFF.

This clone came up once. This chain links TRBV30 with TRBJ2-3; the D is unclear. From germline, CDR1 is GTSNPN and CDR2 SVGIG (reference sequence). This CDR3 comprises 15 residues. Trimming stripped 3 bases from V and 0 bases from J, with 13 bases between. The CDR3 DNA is TGTGCCTGGAGGGATCTAGGCCTTAGCACAGATACGCAGTATTTT. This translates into CAWRDLGLSTDTQYF.

CDR3 DNA sequence: TGTGCCAGTAACTCGGACAGGGGAAGGGGCTACACCTTC. This codes for CASNSDRGRGYTF. The V gene is TRBV19, the J gene TRBJ1-2, with 9 bases lining up with TRBD1. Germline assignment: CDR1 LNHDA and CDR2 SQIVND (reference sequence). The CDR3 sequence is 13 residues long. V lost 7 bases and J lost 8; bases outside the gene matches: 8.

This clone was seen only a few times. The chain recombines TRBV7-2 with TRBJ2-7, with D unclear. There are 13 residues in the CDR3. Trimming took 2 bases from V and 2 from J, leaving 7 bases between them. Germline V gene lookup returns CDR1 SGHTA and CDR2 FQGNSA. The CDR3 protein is CASSLYGPYEQYF. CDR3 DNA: TGTGCCAGCAGCTTATATGGCCCCTACGAGCAGTACTTC.

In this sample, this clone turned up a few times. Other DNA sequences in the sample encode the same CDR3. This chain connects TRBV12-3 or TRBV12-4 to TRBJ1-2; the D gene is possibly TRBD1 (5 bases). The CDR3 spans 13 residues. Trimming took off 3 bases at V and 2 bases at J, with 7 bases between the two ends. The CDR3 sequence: CASSLTANYGYTF. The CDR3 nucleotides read TGTGCCAGCAGTTTGACAGCGAACTATGGCTACACCTTC.

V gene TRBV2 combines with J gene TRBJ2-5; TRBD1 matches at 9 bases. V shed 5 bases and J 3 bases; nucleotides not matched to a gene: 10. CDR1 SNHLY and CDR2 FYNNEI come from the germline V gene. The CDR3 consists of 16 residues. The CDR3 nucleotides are TGTGCCAGCAGTTCACCCGGGACAGGGATAGAAGAGACCCAGTACTTC. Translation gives CASSSPGTGIEETQYF.

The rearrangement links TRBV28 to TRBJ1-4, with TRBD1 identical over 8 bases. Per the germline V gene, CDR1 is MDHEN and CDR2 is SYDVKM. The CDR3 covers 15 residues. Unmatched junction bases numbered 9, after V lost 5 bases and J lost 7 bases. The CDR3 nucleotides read TGTGCCAGCAGTCCGGACAGGGAGGTTGGTGAAAAACTGTTTTTT. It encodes CASSPDREVGEKLFF.

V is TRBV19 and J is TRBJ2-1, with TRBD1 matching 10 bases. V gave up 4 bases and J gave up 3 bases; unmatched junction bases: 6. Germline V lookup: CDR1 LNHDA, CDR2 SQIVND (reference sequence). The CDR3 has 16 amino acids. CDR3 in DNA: TGTGCCAGTAGTAGCCCCGGGACAGGGGACTACAATGAGCAGTTCTTC. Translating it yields CASSSPGTGDYNEQFF.

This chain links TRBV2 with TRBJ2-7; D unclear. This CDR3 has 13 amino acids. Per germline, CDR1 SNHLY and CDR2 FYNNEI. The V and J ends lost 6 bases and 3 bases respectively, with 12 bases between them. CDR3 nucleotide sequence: TGTGCCAGCAGCGCCCAGAGACACTACGAGCAGTACTTC. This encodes CASSAQRHYEQYF.

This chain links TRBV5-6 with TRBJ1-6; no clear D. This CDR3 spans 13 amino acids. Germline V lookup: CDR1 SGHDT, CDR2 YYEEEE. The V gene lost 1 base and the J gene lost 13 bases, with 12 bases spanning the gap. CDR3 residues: CASSLRPKAPLHF. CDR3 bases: TGTGCCAGCAGCTTGCGGCCAAAAGCGCCCCTCCACTTT.

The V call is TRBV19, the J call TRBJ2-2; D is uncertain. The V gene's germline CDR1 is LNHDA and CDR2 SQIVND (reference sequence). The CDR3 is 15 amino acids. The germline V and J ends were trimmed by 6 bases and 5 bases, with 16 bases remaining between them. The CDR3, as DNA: TGTGCCAGTAGCCCAACAGCTCTTGGGACCGGGGAGCTGTTTTTT. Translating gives CASSPTALGTGELFF.

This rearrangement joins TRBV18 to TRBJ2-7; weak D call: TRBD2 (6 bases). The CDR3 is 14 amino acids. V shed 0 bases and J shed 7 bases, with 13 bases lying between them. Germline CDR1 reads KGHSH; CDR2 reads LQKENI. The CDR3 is CASSPPVGTYEQYF. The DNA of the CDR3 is TGTGCCAGCTCACCACCGGTCGGGACTTATGAGCAGTACTTC.

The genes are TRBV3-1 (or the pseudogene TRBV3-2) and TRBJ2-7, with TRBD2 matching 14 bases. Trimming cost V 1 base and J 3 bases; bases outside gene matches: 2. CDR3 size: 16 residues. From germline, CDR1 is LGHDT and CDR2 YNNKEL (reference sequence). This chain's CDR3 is CASSQVGLAGDYEQYF. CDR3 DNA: TGTGCCAGCAGCCAAGTGGGACTAGCGGGGGACTACGAGCAGTACTTC.

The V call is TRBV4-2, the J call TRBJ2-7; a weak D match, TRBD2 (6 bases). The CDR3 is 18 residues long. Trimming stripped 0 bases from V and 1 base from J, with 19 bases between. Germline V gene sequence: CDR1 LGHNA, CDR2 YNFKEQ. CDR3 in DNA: TGTGCCAGCAGCCAAGATCACATCGGGGTAGCGGCGTCCTACGAGCAGTACTTC. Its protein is CASSQDHIGVAASYEQYF.

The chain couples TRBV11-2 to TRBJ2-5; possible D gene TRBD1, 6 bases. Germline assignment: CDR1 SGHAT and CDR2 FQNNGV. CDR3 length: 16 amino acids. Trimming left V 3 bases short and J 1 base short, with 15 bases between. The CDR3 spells CASSFPRGLVQETQYF. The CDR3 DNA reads TGTGCCAGCAGCTTTCCCAGGGGATTGGTCCAAGAGACCCAGTACTTC.